This is a list of T cell receptor beta chains from one sample in a study of T cell repertoires in cytomegalovirus infection. TCRdb passed the reads through MiXCR, listing each CDR3 protein once. The sample lists about a million distinct CDR3 sequences, roughly 31% occurring once. These receptors are not linked to any known antigen. Sample: cultured CD8+ T cells from PBMCs, taken from culture after CMV antigen stimulation. These receptors came from a human donor in good health (CMV status not recorded). Some clones in this sample may be carry-over from other donors' samples. Each CDR3 is given with its conserved first and last residue. D genes are given only for firm matches. Clone size is shown for a subset of rows, as once, few, many or a class of expanded clone.

V gene	clone size	J gene	D gene	CDR3 DNA	CDR3 protein
TRBV9	.	TRBJ1-6	.	TGTGCCAGCAGCGCGATGGACGGGACCGGTTCACCCCTCCACTTT	CASSAMDGTGSPLHF
TRBV28	few	TRBJ2-5	.	TGTGCCAGCAGTTTTCTCACCGGGGTACAAGAGACCCAGTACTTC	CASSFLTGVQETQYF
TRBV7-8	.	TRBJ1-1	.	TGTGCCAGCAGCCTTTCACGGGGTATTGAAGCTTTCTTT	CASSLSRGIEAFF
TRBV7-9	few	TRBJ1-2	TRBD1	TGTGCCAGCAGCTCGACAGGGAATGTTAACTATGGCTACACCTTC	CASSSTGNVNYGYTF
TRBV2	once	TRBJ1-2	TRBD1	TGTGCCAGAATGGCGGGACAGGGCTTACGCTATGGCTACACCTTC	CARMAGQGLRYGYTF
TRBV5-4	few	TRBJ2-6	.	TGTGCCAGCAGCTTCTCGGCAGGGCCTGGGGCCAACGTCCTGACTTTC	CASSFSAGPGANVLTF
TRBV4-1	few	TRBJ2-1	TRBD2	TGCGCCAGCAGCCAATCGGCTAGCGGGGGGAATGAGCAGTTCTTC	CASSQSASGGNEQFF
TRBV7-9	few	TRBJ1-1	TRBD1	TGTGCCAGCAGCTCCTACAGGGGTGGGTACACTGAAGCTTTCTTT	CASSSYRGGYTEAFF
TRBV9	.	TRBJ1-5	.	TGTGCCAGCAGCGTATATACAGGTCAGCCCCAGCATTTT	CASSVYTGQPQHF
TRBV12-3/TRBV12-4	.	TRBJ2-3	.	TGTGCCAGCAGTTTAACCGCAGTCCAATCAGATACGCAGTATTTT	CASSLTAVQSDTQYF
TRBV6-8	.	TRBJ1-2	TRBD1	TGTGCCAGCAGTTACACGGGACAGGGCTATGGCTACACCTTC	CASSYTGQGYGYTF
TRBV4-1	.	TRBJ1-2	.	TGCGCCAGCAGCCAAGATCGGGCAGGAGAAGGCTACACCTTC	CASSQDRAGEGYTF
TRBV5-1	.	TRBJ1-4	TRBD1	TGCGCCAGCAGCGACCGGAGGACAGGGTGGGGTGAAAAACTGTTTTTT	CASSDRRTGWGEKLFF
TRBV29-1	.	TRBJ2-6	TRBD1	TGCAGCGTTGAAGAATTCCGGCCTCGGGACAGGGGATTCAAGGCTGGGGCCAACGTCCTGACTTTC	CSVEEFRPRDRGFKAGANVLTF
TRBV7-2	many	TRBJ2-5	.	TGTGCCAGCAGCTTAGGAGAGTTAGAGGACCAAGAGACCCAGTACTTC	CASSLGELEDQETQYF
TRBV7-6	many	TRBJ2-2	.	TGTGCCAGCAGCTTAGTGGATTATCGGGCAAGTGGCACCGGGGAGCTGTTTTTT	CASSLVDYRASGTGELFF
TRBV19	many	TRBJ2-1	.	TGTGCCAGCAGTCCTAGGGGGTACAATGAGCAGTTCTTC	CASSPRGYNEQFF